This T cell receptor (beta chain) was sequenced in a study of tumor and adjacent non-tumor tissue in lung cancer. The overall study: The patients, 10 men and 5 women, were about 30 to 85 with stage I to III disease.

The CDR3 is 15 amino acids. In germline, CDR1 is MNHEY, CDR2 SVGEGT. This sample's RNA came from whole unsorted tissue. Of note for this clonotype: Its specificity is unknown. An end of the junction differs from the germline gene, which may be a read error.

General study results and limits: Top 100 clones took a larger repertoire share in normal lung. Compared with tumor, normal lung showed significantly lower TCR diversity. Tumor TCR diversity, when higher, was linked to shorter survival.

TCRbeta libraries were built with three rounds of nested PCR, modified from ARM-PCR. TCRdb independently ran MiXCR on the multiplex PCR reads; one entry per CDR3 protein. The table records over 100,000 distinct CDR3 sequences, 60% to 80% of them present only once. Sample: lung tumor tissue. This receptor was taken from a woman aged 60-75 years with non-small cell lung cancer. This chain joins TRBV6-2 or TRBV6-3 and TRBJ2-4; perhaps TRBD2 as D (6 bases). CDR3 DNA sequence: TGTACCAGCAGCACCGCTGGGGACTCCAAAAACATTCAGTACTTC. This codes for CTSSTAGDSKNIQYF.